This TCR beta chain was documented in a study of radiation and T cells in renal cell carcinoma. Study conclusions and caveats: In blood, top tumor clones expanded by 2 weeks, shrinking by 4.

Noted time point: blood 4 weeks post-SBRT, at nephrectomy. Regarding treatment: 15 Gy SBRT to primary tumor, nephrectomy 4 weeks later. Nephrectomy followed 15 Gy stereotactic body radiation by 4 weeks. Serial blood draws occurred at baseline and 2 and 4 weeks post-SBRT. The CDR3 covers 14 residues. V trimming: 6 bases; J trimming: 6 bases; junction bases outside the gene matches: 5. Germline V lookup: CDR1 MNHEY, CDR2 SVGAGI. This clone appeared a few times. The antigen is unknown. The assay was immunoSEQ multiplex PCR, and TCRdb's table has in-frame clones only and misses some. The sample has about 170,000 clones; about nine tenths are singletons.

Sequencing was performed on blood, taken from a patient whose treatment included radiotherapy and nephrectomy. This clonotype was sampled from a woman aged 45-59 years with renal cell carcinoma. This sequence joins TRBV6-5 and TRBJ2-5; 12 bases align to TRBD1. The DNA for the CDR3 is TGTGCCAGCAGCGGGACAGGGGGCCGAAAGACCCAGTACTTC. Translation gives CASSGTGGRKTQYF.